Described below is a single TCR beta chain sequence and its context. Its antigen is still unknown. This record belongs to a study of cytomegalovirus exposure and HLA in healthy donors. About the research overall: According to later analysis, the same platform produced the roughly 120 validation and about 630 first-cohort repertoires.

This CDR3 region has 14 residues. V was trimmed by 3 bases and J by 6 bases, leaving 12 bases between them. Germline V gives CDR1 PRHDT, CDR2 FYEKMQ (reference sequence). Regarding the study as a whole: Most sequenced TCRs were rare (though some public TCRs occurred in many donors). One later analysis, an examination of the 120 validation repertoires, found that first-cohort TCR clusters tended to co-occur in them. High specificity and sensitivity for cytomegalovirus status were reported for the classifier.

This table comes from immunoSEQ multiplex PCR, and its TCRdb copy is limited to in-frame clones, with some not included. This table has about 56,000 clones, about 91% appearing once. The TCR comes from a young woman in good health and CMV-seronegative. Material for sequencing was PBMCs. V is TRBV13 and J is TRBJ2-1, with TRBD2 as a possible D gene (7 bases). The CDR3 loop reads CASSFRGAANEQFF. In DNA, the CDR3 is TGTGCCAGCAGCTTCCGGGGGGCTGCCAATGAGCAGTTCTTC.